This is a list of T cell receptor beta chains from one sample in a study of molecular identifiers for immune sequencing clone quantification. TCRdb re-derived calls from the PCR reads in MiXCR, one entry per CDR3 protein. Among more than 85,000 distinct CDR3 sequences listed, about 35% were seen once. The specimen sequenced was naive CD8+ T cells from blood, with Jurkat cell RNA spiked in. The source of these receptors is a human donor in good health. Some libraries in this study had Jurkat cell RNA spiked in. The CDR3 runs from the conserved cysteine through the conserved F or W.

cdr3_length,v_call,j_call,cdr3_aa
16,TRBV28,TRBJ2-7,CASSFHPQRISYEQYF
14,TRBV5-8,TRBJ1-1,CASSFRDRNTEAFF
14,TRBV4-1,TRBJ2-7,CASSQDEVLYEQYF
18,TRBV7-9,TRBJ2-3,CASSRTVRTSGSTDTQYF
13,TRBV13,TRBJ1-1,CASSIEDRSEAFF
15,TRBV2,TRBJ2-5,CASHTPGPPQETQYF
15,TRBV5-4,TRBJ2-1,CASSFAGGLKDEQFF
13,TRBV14,TRBJ2-5,CAGSQWTGETQYF
15,TRBV28,TRBJ2-7,CASSFFSGRSYEQYF
15,TRBV5-6,TRBJ2-1,CASRAGTGVSNEQFF
14,TRBV28,TRBJ2-2,CASSLLANTGELFF
14,TRBV20-1,TRBJ2-7,CSARAPSGTVEQYF
16,TRBV27,TRBJ2-3,CASSSHRDGWADTQYF
12,TRBV7-6,TRBJ2-1,CASSYLAGGPVF
14,TRBV5-1,TRBJ2-7,CASSLVGTGHEQYF
15,TRBV5-3,TRBJ2-7,CASSLAGAPADEQYF
19,TRBV5-6,TRBJ2-3,CASSLASGTCGSLADTQYF
13,TRBV29-1,TRBJ2-7,CSVIPGHSYEQYF
15,TRBV5-1,TRBJ2-3,CASSLAGGPFDTQYF
14,TRBV25-1,TRBJ2-7,CASSVGTPLIEQYF
16,TRBV6-2/TRBV6-3,.,CASSYAMTGEQETQFF
15,TRBV27,TRBJ2-1,CASSLVAGGPNEQFF
13,TRBV20-1,TRBJ2-7,CSARLTSSYEQYF
14,TRBV19,TRBJ1-2,CAAQGEGSDYGYTF
16,TRBV28,TRBJ2-7,CASSPLGRASSYEQYF
16,TRBV12-3/TRBV12-4,TRBJ1-5,CASSFQPGHSNQPQHF
14,TRBV28,TRBJ2-7,CASTPPRDSYEQYF
14,TRBV5-4,TRBJ1-5,CASRAWGTNQPQHF
13,TRBV20-1,TRBJ1-5,CSARDDGGQPQHF
13,TRBV4-2,TRBJ2-7,CASSQETSNEQYF
14,TRBV12-3/TRBV12-4,TRBJ2-3,CASSPRTGDNTQYF
11,TRBV28,TRBJ2-7,CASSDLYEQYF
15,TRBV28,TRBJ1-1,CAGSGQDYMNTEAFF
12,TRBV29-1,TRBJ1-1,CSVRLLNTEAFF
14,TRBV7-2,TRBJ2-3,CASSFLGGGDTQYF
11,TRBV6-5,TRBJ1-6,CASSSNSPLHF
12,TRBV13,TRBJ2-7,CASSLGALAVRF
19,TRBV6-5,TRBJ1-1,CASTATLPGGMSMNTEASF
15,TRBV18,TRBJ2-3,CASSPDRASTDTQYF
15,TRBV7-9,TRBJ2-7,CASSLAPGGAYEQYF
12,TRBV12-3/TRBV12-4,TRBJ2-7,CASSKLVDEQYF
18,TRBV7-8,TRBJ2-3,CASSLVAVHSLPTDTQYF
18,TRBV28,TRBJ2-1,CASSLTFGLAGDTGEQFF
12,TRBV28,TRBJ2-7,CASSFWSDEQYF
15,TRBV28,TRBJ1-2,CASSFWAGVNYGYTF
16,TRBV3-1,TRBJ2-1,CANSQGSGGAYNEQFF
15,TRBV9,TRBJ2-7,CASSVGISGSYEQHF
14,TRBV4-1,TRBJ1-5,CASSPTGWRQPQHF
14,TRBV10-1,TRBJ2-5,CASSEDRVWETQYF
17,TRBV6-1,TRBJ2-2,CASSEASGAGGTGELFF
15,TRBV7-9,TRBJ2-5,CASSSGQGALETQYF
13,TRBV4-3,TRBJ2-3,CASSQGGIDTQYF